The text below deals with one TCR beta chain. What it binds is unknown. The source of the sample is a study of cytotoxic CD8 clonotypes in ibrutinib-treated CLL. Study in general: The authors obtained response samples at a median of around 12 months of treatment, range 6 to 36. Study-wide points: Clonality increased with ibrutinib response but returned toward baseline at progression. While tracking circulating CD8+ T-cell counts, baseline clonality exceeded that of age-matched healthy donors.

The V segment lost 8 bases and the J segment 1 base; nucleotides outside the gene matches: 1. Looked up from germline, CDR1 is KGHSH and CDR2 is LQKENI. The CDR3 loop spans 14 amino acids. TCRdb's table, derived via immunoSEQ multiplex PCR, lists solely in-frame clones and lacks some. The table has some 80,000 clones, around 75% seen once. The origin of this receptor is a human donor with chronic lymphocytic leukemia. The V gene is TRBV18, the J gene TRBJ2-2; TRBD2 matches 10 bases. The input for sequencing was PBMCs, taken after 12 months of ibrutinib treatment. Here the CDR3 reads CASRTSGNTGELFF. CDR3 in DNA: TGTGCCAGCCGGACTAGCGGGAACACCGGGGAGCTGTTTTTT.